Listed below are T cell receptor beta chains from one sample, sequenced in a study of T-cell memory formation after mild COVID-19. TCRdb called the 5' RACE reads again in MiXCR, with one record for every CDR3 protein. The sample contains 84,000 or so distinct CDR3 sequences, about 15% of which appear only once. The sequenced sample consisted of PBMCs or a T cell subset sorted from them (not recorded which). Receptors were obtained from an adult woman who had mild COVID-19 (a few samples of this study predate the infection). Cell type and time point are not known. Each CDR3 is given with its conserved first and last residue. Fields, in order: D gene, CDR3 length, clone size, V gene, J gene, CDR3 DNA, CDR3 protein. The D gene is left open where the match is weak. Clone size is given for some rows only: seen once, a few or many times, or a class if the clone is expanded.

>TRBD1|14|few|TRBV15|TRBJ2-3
TGTGCCACCAGCACGGACAGGGCGGTGGATACGCAGTATTTT
CATSTDRAVDTQYF
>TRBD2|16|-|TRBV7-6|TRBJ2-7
TGTGCCAGCAGCATAGGGCCTAGCGGGGGAACCTACGAGCAGTACTTC
CASSIGPSGGTYEQYF
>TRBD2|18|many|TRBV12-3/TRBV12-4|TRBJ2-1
TGTGCCAGCAGTTTGGTCGGACTAGCGTCAAGCTCCTACAATGAGCAGTTCTTC
CASSLVGLASSSYNEQFF
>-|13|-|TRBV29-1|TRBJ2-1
TGCAGCGTTGAAGTGGGGTTCGGAGATGAGCAGTTCTTC
CSVEVGFGDEQFF
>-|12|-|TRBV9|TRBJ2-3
TGTGCCAGCAGCGTAGGGGACCATACGCAGTATTTT
CASSVGDHTQYF
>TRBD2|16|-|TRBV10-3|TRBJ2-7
TGTGCCATCAGTCCAAACAGCGGGAGGGGGTCCTACGAGCAGTACTTC
CAISPNSGRGSYEQYF
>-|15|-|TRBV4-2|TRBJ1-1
TGTGCCAGCAGCCCGACGGGGGGACTGAACACTGAAGCTTTCTTT
CASSPTGGLNTEAFF
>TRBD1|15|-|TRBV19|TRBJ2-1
TGTGCCAGTAACGGGAACAGGGGGCTCTACAATGAGCAGTTCTTC
CASNGNRGLYNEQFF
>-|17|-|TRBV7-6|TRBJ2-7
TGTGCCAGCAGCTTTACTCCTGGAGGGGGGCAGATCTACGAGCAGTACTTC
CASSFTPGGGQIYEQYF
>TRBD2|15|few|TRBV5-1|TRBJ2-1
TGCGCCAGCAGCCAAGGGACTAGCGGGAGAGGCGAGCAGTTCTTC
CASSQGTSGRGEQFF
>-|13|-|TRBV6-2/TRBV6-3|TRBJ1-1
TGTGCCAGCAGCCCCCCGGCGAACACTGAAGCTTTCTTT
CASSPPANTEAFF
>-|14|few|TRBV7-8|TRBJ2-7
TGTGCCAGCAGCCCGGACGGTTGGGGGTACGAGCAGTACTTC
CASSPDGWGYEQYF
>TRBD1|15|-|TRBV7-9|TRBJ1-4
TGTGCCAGCAGCTACAGGGACAGGGTTGGGGAAAAACTGTTTTTT
CASSYRDRVGEKLFF
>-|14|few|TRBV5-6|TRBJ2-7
TGTGCCAGCAGCCGAACGGACTATCTTTACGAGCAGTACTTC
CASSRTDYLYEQYF
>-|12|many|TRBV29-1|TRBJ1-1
TGCAGCGCCCTGGGCGCGGGGGCTGAAGCTTTCTTT
CSALGAGAEAFF
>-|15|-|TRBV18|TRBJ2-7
TGTGCCAGCTCACTTAGCGCTTTTATCTCCTACGAGCAGTACTTC
CASSLSAFISYEQYF
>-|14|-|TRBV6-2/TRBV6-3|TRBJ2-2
TGTGCCAGCAGTTCCACCTGGGTGCCCGGGGAGCTGTTTTTT
CASSSTWVPGELFF
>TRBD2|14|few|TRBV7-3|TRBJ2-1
TGTGCCAGCAGCTTAGCGGGAGGGGGGGATGAGCAGTTCTTC
CASSLAGGGDEQFF
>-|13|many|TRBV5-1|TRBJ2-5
TGCGCCAGCAGCCTGGGACCGCAAGAGACCCAGTACTTC
CASSLGPQETQYF
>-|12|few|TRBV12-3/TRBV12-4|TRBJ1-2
TGTGCCAGCAGTGGACAGACTAATGGCTACACCTTC
CASSGQTNGYTF
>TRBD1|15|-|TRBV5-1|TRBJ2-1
TGCGCCAGCAGCCCGGGACAGGGGGCGCGGAATGAGCAGTTCTTC
CASSPGQGARNEQFF
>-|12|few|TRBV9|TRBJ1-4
TGTGCCAGCAGCCCATCGCCTGAAAAACTGTTTTTT
CASSPSPEKLFF
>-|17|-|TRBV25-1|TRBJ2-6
TGTGCCAGCAGGGGCCAGGGTCGCCCCTCTGGGGCCAACGTCCTGACTTTC
CASRGQGRPSGANVLTF
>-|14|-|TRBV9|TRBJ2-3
TGTGCCAGCAGCGTAGAAGACCGCACAGATACGCAGTATTTT
CASSVEDRTDTQYF
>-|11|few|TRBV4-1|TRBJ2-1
TGCGCCAGCAGTCAACGGAATGAGCAGTTCTTC
CASSQRNEQFF
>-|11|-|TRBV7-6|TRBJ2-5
TGTGCCAGCAGCGCACAAGAGACCCAGTACTTC
CASSAQETQYF
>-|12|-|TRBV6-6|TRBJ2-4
TGTGCCAGCAGTTACCAGGAAAACATTCAGTACTTC
CASSYQENIQYF
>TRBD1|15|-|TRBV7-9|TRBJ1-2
TGTGCCAGCAGCTCCCCACACACAGGGGGGGATGGCTACACCTTC
CASSSPHTGGDGYTF
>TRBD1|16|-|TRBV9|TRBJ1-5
TGTGCCAGCAGCGTTTCATACGGGACAGGGGATCAGCCCCAGCATTTT
CASSVSYGTGDQPQHF